Shown below are 27 T cell receptor beta chains from a single sample sequenced in a study of T cell changes during pregnancy in multiple sclerosis. Sequenced by immunoSEQ multiplex PCR; TCRdb stores in-frame clones only, minus some. The sample has roughly 48,000 clones, over 75% seen once. Sample: CD4+ T cells from peripheral blood mononuclear cells, taken in the second trimester of pregnancy. These receptors were collected from a female donor with multiple sclerosis, enrolled in a pregnancy study.

The chain employs TRBV11-2 and TRBJ2-7, with D possibly TRBD1 on 5 matching bases. The germline V gene encodes CDR1 SGHAT and CDR2 FQNNGV. This CDR3 contains 13 residues. Trimming removed 4 bases at V and 1 base at J, with 8 bases between. The CDR3 region has the DNA TGTGCCAGCAGCTGGGCAGGGTCCTACGAGCAGTACTTC. Translating it yields CASSWAGSYEQYF.

The chain employs TRBV5-1 and TRBJ2-5, with TRBD2 matching 7 bases. Germline trimming cut 2 bases from V and 2 bases from J; bases unmatched to any gene: 6. Germline assignment: CDR1 SGHRS and CDR2 YFSETQ. CDR3 length equals 15 residues. This CDR3 reads CASSLTSASQETQYF. Here the CDR3 DNA reads TGCGCCAGCAGCTTAACTAGCGCTTCACAAGAGACCCAGTACTTC.

The chain couples TRBV5-1 to TRBJ2-3; D possibly corresponds to TRBD1 (6 bases). Germline assignment: CDR1 SGHRS and CDR2 YFSETQ. V was clipped by 2 bases and J by 1 base, with 11 bases between them. The CDR3 contains 15 residues. In DNA, the CDR3 is TGCGCCAGCAGCTTACAGGGCTTGGGCACAGATACGCAGTATTTT. Translation: CASSLQGLGTDTQYF.

The genes are TRBV6-5 and TRBJ2-1, with D maybe TRBD1 (6 bases). CDR1 and CDR2 (germline): MNHEY, SVGAGI. There are 16 residues in the CDR3. Trimming took 0 bases from V and 7 from J, leaving 16 bases between them. The CDR3 DNA follows: TGTGCCAGCAGTTACTCGATTGTTACAGGGCATAATGAGCAGTTCTTC. It specifies CASSYSIVTGHNEQFF.

The gene calls are TRBV5-1 and TRBJ2-7, with a weak D call TRBD2 (5 bases). Trimming removed 4 bases at V and 0 bases at J, with 23 bases between. Germline CDR1 SGHRS, CDR2 YFSETQ. CDR3 length equals 18 residues. The CDR3 loop is CASSKSGGKNPSSYEQYF. The DNA for the CDR3 is TGCGCCAGCAGCAAGAGCGGAGGTAAGAACCCGAGCTCCTACGAGCAGTACTTC.

The chain employs TRBV10-3 and TRBJ2-3; TRBD1 matches at 7 bases. This CDR3 spans 14 amino acids. Germline CDR1 is ENHRY and CDR2 is SYGVKD. The V gene end was trimmed by 10 bases and the J gene end by 2 bases; junction bases not matched to a gene: 9. The CDR3 DNA reads TGTGCCACAAGGGACAGCCTACACACAGATACGCAGTATTTT. It codes for CATRDSLHTDTQYF.

This chain joins TRBV10-3 and TRBJ2-1; TRBD2 matches at 11 bases. Germline-derived CDR1 and CDR2 are ENHRY and SYGVKD. The trim removed 0 bases at V and 12 bases at J, leaving 7 bases unmatched. The CDR3 spans 15 residues. The CDR3 is CAISESGLAEGRQFF. The DNA of the CDR3 is TGTGCCATCAGTGAGTCGGGACTAGCGGAAGGGAGGCAGTTCTTC.

The chain is built from TRBV28 and TRBJ1-1; the D gene is possibly TRBD1 (5 bases). The CDR3 consists of 13 residues. Between the trimmed V and J ends, which lost 4 bases and 6 bases, there was a span of 12 bases. CDR1 is MDHEN and CDR2 is SYDVKM in the germline V gene. CDR3 region: CASSSLAGAEAFF. The CDR3 bases are TGTGCCAGCAGTTCGTTAGCGGGGGCTGAAGCTTTCTTT.

The chain is built from TRBV10-3 and TRBJ1-3; D is possibly TRBD1 (5 bases). This CDR3 contains 13 residues. Germline V CDR1 and CDR2: ENHRY, SYGVKD. V was shortened by 4 bases and J by 3 bases, with 7 bases between the two germline ends. The DNA of the CDR3 is TGTGCCATCAGTGCGGGGGTTGGAAACACCATATATTTT. Its protein is CAISAGVGNTIYF.

The chain couples TRBV27 to TRBJ2-3; 10 bases fit TRBD2. The CDR3 loop spans 17 amino acids. Germline values: CDR1 MNHEY, CDR2 SMNVEV (reference sequence). The V and J ends lost 3 bases and 0 bases, in that order; junction bases with no gene match: 6. Here the CDR3 reads CASSFRAGGVSTDTQYF. The CDR3 DNA is TGTGCCAGCAGTTTCCGAGCGGGAGGGGTTAGCACAGATACGCAGTATTTT.

The rearrangement links TRBV7-9 to TRBJ2-1; 10 bases fit TRBD2. The V gene end was trimmed by 5 bases and the J gene end by 3 bases; junction bases not matched to a gene: 1. CDR1 and CDR2 (germline): SEHNR, FQNEAQ (reference sequence). This CDR3 spans 14 amino acids. CDR3 residues: CASSGLAVYNEQFF. The CDR3 DNA is TGTGCCAGCAGCGGACTAGCGGTCTACAATGAGCAGTTCTTC.

This chain connects TRBV4-3 to TRBJ1-2; tentatively, D is TRBD1 (5 bases). Germline V gives CDR1 LGHNA, CDR2 YSLEER. The germline V and J ends were trimmed by 1 base and 1 base, with 19 bases remaining between them. The CDR3 contains 18 residues. The CDR3 reads CASSQALPQGLLNYGYTF. For the CDR3, the DNA is TGCGCCAGCAGCCAAGCCTTACCCCAGGGTCTTCTTAACTATGGCTACACCTTC.

This chain connects TRBV28 to TRBJ2-2; perhaps TRBD1 as D (6 bases). CDR3 length: 14 amino acids. The V and J ends lost 7 bases and 1 base respectively, with 10 bases between them. Germline V gene data show CDR1 as MDHEN and CDR2 as SYDVKM. The CDR3 sequence is CASNPGQNTGELFF. CDR3 coding DNA: TGTGCCAGCAACCCGGGACAGAACACCGGGGAGCTGTTTTTT. Supplemented by reference TRBV28 and TRBJ2-2, the full variable domain reads DVKVTQSSRYLVKRTGEKVFLECVQDMDHENMFWYRQDPGLGLRLIYFSYDVKMKEKGDIPEGYSVSREKKERFSLILESASTNQTSMYLCASNPGQNTGELFFGEGSRLTVL.

This clone was seen a few times. The J gene is TRBJ1-1, the V gene TRBV5-1, with 7 nucleotides matching TRBD1. Germline V lookup: CDR1 SGHRS, CDR2 YFSETQ. CDR3 length equals 13 residues. The V gene end was trimmed by 5 bases and the J gene end by 1 base; junction bases not matched to a gene: 2. The DNA of the CDR3 is TGCGCCAGCAGGGGGACAGCGAACACTGAAGCTTTCTTT. Translation: CASRGTANTEAFF.

The chain links TRBV4-2 to TRBJ2-7; no clear D. From germline, CDR1 is LGHNA and CDR2 YNFKEQ. Trimming pared 0 bases from V and 6 bases from J, leaving 21 bases between. The CDR3 totals 17 residues. CDR3 residues: CASSQDQAADVLGEQYF. CDR3 DNA sequence: TGTGCCAGCAGCCAAGATCAGGCAGCCGATGTTTTGGGCGAGCAGTACTTC.

The V call is TRBV5-1, the J call TRBJ2-3; 7 bases align to TRBD1. Germline V lookup: CDR1 SGHRS, CDR2 YFSETQ. The CDR3 covers 16 residues. Trimming took 1 base from V and 0 from J; bases not matched to a gene: 5. CDR3 sequence: CASSLLRDSSTDTQYF. CDR3 sequence (DNA): TGCGCCAGCAGCTTGCTCCGGGACAGCAGCACAGATACGCAGTATTTT.

The chain has TRBV6-1 and TRBJ1-5; 7 positions agree with TRBD1. The J segment lost 1 base and the V segment lost 6 bases, leaving 3 bases of the junction unmatched. This CDR3 has 14 amino acids. Germline CDR1 reads MNHNS; CDR2 reads SASEGT. The CDR3 reads CASRGTASNQPQHF. Here the CDR3 DNA reads TGTGCCAGCAGGGGGACAGCCAGCAATCAGCCCCAGCATTTT.

The chain carries TRBV7-2 and TRBJ2-7, with D possibly TRBD1 on 6 matching bases. The V gene's germline CDR1 is SGHTA and CDR2 FQGNSA. V gave up 5 bases and J gave up 4 bases, with 21 bases separating them. The CDR3 has 16 residues. This CDR3 reads CASSPPGNRVRYEQYF. The CDR3, as DNA: TGTGCCAGCAGCCCCCCGGGGAACAGGGTGCGGTACGAGCAGTACTTC.

V gene TRBV10-2 combines with J gene TRBJ2-7; tentative D call: TRBD2 (5 bases). Germline V lookup: CDR1 WSHSY, CDR2 SAAADI. This CDR3 region has 11 residues. V was pared by 8 bases and J by 10 bases, with 15 bases between. DNA for the CDR3: TGCGCCAGCCGGTATGATACTAGACAGTACTTC. Translating it yields CASRYDTRQYF.

CDR3 loop: CASSLAGEKTQYF. CDR3 DNA sequence: TGCGCCAGCAGCTTGGCAGGGGAAAAGACCCAGTACTTC. The chain uses TRBV5-1 and TRBJ2-5; TRBD1 might be the D (6 bases). Germline V gene data show CDR1 as SGHRS and CDR2 as YFSETQ. V was clipped by 0 bases and J by 6 bases, with 9 bases between them. The CDR3 covers 13 residues.

The chain carries TRBV7-9 and TRBJ2-5, with 9 bases matching TRBD1. Germline-derived CDR1 and CDR2 are SEHNR and FQNEAQ (reference sequence). The CDR3 totals 17 residues. Trimming removed 4 bases from V and 5 bases from J; junction bases left unmatched: 14. The CDR3 loop reads CASSSRISGQGTETQYF. The CDR3 region has the DNA TGTGCCAGCAGCTCACGCATTTCAGGACAGGGGACGGAGACCCAGTACTTC.

As concerns this clone: The junction differs from germline at one of its ends, possibly a read error. This sequence joins TRBV7-7 and TRBJ2-2; 9 bases agree with TRBD2. The CDR3 is made up of 16 amino acids. Germline V gene lookup returns CDR1 SSHAT and CDR2 FNYEAQ (reference sequence). Here the CDR3 DNA reads TGTGCTAGCAGCTTAGTTCTAGCGGGGAGCACCGGGGAGCTGTTTTTT. Amino acids: CASSLVLAGSTGELFF.

The sample holds one count of this clone. The chain combines TRBV19 with TRBJ2-5; 7 bases map to TRBD2. The V and J ends lost 5 bases and 13 bases, in that order; junction bases with no gene match: 13. Germline V CDR1 and CDR2: LNHDA, SQIVND (reference sequence). CDR3 size: 13 residues. CDR3 sequence reads: CASSLGEGRNLYF. CDR3 coding DNA: TGTGCCAGTAGTCTCGGGGAGGGACGAAACCTGTACTTC.

The chain combines TRBV5-1 with TRBJ2-3; 7 bases agree with TRBD2. This CDR3 is 15 amino acids long. Germline lookup yields CDR1 SGHRS and CDR2 YFSETQ. V gave up 0 bases and J gave up 2 bases; unmatched junction bases: 3. The CDR3 region has the DNA TGCGCCAGCAGCTTGGCGGGAGGCCCCACAGATACGCAGTATTTT. Amino acid sequence: CASSLAGGPTDTQYF.

The chain employs TRBV6-1 and TRBJ1-2; 8 nucleotides align to TRBD1. Losses at the gene ends were 6 bases for V and 8 bases for J; bases not matched to a gene: 14. The CDR3 contains 15 residues. Germline V gives CDR1 MNHNS, CDR2 SASEGT. The CDR3 nucleotides read TGTGCCAGCAGCAAAGCCGCGGACAGGGTACGCGGCTACACCTTC. It translates to CASSKAADRVRGYTF.

This chain links TRBV5-1 with TRBJ1-4; tentative D call: TRBD1 (6 bases). From germline, CDR1 is SGHRS and CDR2 YFSETQ. V dropped 5 bases and J dropped 3 bases, with 14 bases sitting between them. The CDR3 spans 15 residues. CDR3 sequence reads: CASRKVQGANEKLFF. The CDR3 nucleotides read TGCGCCAGCAGGAAGGTACAGGGAGCTAATGAAAAACTGTTTTTT. The full variable domain, completed using reference TRBV5-1 and TRBJ1-4, is KAGVTQTPRYLIKTRGQQVTLSCSPISGHRSVSWYQQTPGQGLQFLFEYFSETQRNKGNFPGRFSGRQFSNSRSEMNVSTLELGDSALYLCASRKVQGANEKLFFGSGTQLSVL.

The chain recombines TRBV29-1 with TRBJ2-7; 7 nucleotides line up with TRBD1. Germline V gene lookup returns CDR1 SQVTM and CDR2 ANQGSEA. The junction had 7 bases not matched to a gene; V was cut back by 6 bases and J by 2 bases. The CDR3 runs to 13 residues. The CDR3 sequence is CSVAGQATYEQYF. The DNA of the CDR3 is TGCAGCGTGGCCGGACAGGCTACCTACGAGCAGTACTTC.